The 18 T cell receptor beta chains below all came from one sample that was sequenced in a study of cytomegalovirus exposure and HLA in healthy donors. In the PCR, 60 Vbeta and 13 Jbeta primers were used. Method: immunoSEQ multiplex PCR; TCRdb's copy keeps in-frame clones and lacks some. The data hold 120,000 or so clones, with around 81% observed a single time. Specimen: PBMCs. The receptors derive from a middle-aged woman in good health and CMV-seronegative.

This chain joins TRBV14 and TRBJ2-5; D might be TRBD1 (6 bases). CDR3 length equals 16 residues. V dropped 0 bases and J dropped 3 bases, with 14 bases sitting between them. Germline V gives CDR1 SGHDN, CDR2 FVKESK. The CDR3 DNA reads TGTGCCAGCAGCCAAGAGTGGGGCAGGGGAGAAGAGACCCAGTACTTC. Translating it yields CASSQEWGRGEETQYF. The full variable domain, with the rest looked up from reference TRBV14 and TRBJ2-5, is EAGVTQFPSHSVIEKGQTVTLRCDPISGHDNLYWYRRVMGKEIKFLLHFVKESKQDESGMPNNRFLAERTGGTYSTLKVQPAELEDSGVYFCASSQEWGRGEETQYFGPGTRLLVL.

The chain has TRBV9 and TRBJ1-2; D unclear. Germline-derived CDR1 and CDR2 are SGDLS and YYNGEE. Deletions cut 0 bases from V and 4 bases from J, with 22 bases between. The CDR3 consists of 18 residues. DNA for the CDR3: TGTGCCAGCAGCGTAGAATTAAGTGGCCCAACCCTTCTCTATGGCTACACCTTC. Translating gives CASSVELSGPTLLYGYTF.

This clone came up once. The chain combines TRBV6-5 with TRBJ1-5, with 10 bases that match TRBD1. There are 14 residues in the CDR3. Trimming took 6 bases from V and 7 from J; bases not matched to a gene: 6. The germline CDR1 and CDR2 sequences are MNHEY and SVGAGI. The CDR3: CASRTGGQLQPQHF. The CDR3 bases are TGTGCCAGCAGGACAGGGGGCCAGCTGCAGCCCCAGCATTTT.

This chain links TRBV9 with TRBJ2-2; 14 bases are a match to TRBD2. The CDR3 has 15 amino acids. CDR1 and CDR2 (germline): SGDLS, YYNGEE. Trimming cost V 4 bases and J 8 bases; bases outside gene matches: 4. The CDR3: CASSPRTSGRGELFF. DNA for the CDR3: TGTGCCAGCAGCCCACGGACTAGCGGGAGGGGGGAGCTGTTTTTT.

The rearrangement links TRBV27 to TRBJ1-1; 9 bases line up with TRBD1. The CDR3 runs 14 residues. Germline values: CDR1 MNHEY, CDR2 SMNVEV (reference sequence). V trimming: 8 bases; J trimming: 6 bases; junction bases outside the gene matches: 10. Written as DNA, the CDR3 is TGTGCCAGCGGAATTACAGGGGGCCTCCCTGAAGCTTTCTTT. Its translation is CASGITGGLPEAFF.

The CDR3 sequence is CASSYGQGNGYTF. CDR3 nucleotide sequence: TGTGCCAGCAGTTACGGCCAGGGGAATGGCTACACCTTC. The chain employs TRBV6-6 and TRBJ1-2; D possibly corresponds to TRBD1 (6 bases). CDR3 length: 13 amino acids. The V end was cut by 2 bases, the J end by 6 bases, with 10 bases between. Per germline, CDR1 MNHNY and CDR2 SVGAGI (reference sequence).

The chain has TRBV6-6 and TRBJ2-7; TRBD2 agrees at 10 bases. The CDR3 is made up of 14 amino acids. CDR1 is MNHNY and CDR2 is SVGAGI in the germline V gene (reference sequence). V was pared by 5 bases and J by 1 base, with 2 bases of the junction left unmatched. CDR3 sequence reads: CASSGTSVSYEQYF. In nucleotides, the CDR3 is TGTGCCAGCAGTGGGACTAGCGTTTCCTACGAGCAGTACTTC.

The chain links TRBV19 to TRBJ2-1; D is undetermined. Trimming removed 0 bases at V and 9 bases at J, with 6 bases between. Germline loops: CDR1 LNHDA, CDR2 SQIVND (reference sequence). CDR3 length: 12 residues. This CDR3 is CASSIDPLEQFF. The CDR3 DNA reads TGTGCCAGTAGTATAGATCCCCTTGAGCAGTTCTTC.

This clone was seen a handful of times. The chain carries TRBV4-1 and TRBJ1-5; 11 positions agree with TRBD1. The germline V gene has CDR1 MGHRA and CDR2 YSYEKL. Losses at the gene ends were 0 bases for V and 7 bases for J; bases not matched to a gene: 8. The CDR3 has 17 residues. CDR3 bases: TGCGCCAGCAGCCAAGACGCCGGACAGGGGGCAAGACAGCCCCAGCATTTT. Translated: CASSQDAGQGARQPQHF.

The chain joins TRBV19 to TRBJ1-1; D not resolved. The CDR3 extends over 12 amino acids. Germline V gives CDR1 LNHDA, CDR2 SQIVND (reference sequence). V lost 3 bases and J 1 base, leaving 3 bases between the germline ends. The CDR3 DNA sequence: TGTGCCAGTAGTATCAAGAACACTGAAGCTTTCTTT. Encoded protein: CASSIKNTEAFF. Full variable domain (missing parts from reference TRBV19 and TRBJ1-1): DGGITQSPKYLFRKEGQNVTLSCEQNLNHDAMYWYRQDPGQGLRLIYYSQIVNDFQKGDIAEGYSVSREKKESFPLTVTSAQKNPTAFYLCASSIKNTEAFFGQGTRLTVV.

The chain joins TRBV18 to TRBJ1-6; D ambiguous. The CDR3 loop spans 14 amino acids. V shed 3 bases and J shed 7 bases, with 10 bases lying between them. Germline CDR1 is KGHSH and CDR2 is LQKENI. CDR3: CASSPMAENSPLHF. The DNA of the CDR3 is TGTGCCAGCTCACCCATGGCCGAAAATTCACCCCTCCACTTT. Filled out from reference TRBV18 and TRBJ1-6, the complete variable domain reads NAGVMQNPRHLVRRRGQEARLRCSPMKGHSHVYWYRQLPEEGLKFMVYLQKENIIDESGMPKERFSAEFPKEGPSILRIQQVVRGDSAAYFCASSPMAENSPLHFGNGTRLTVT.

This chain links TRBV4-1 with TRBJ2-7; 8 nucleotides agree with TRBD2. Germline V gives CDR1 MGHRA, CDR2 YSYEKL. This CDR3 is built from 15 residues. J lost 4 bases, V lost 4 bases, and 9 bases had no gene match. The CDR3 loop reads CASSPPGSGGYEQYF. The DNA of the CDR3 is TGCGCCAGCAGCCCCCCGGGGAGCGGGGGTTACGAGCAGTACTTC.

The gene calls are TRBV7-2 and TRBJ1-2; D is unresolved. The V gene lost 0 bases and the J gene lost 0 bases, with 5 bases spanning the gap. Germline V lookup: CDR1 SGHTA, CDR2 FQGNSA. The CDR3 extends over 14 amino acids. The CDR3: CASSLATANYGYTF. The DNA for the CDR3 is TGTGCCAGCAGCTTAGCTACAGCTAACTATGGCTACACCTTC.

In nucleotides, the CDR3 is TGTGCCAGCAGCCAGGGGACCAGGGACTATGGCTACACCTTC. Translating it yields CASSQGTRDYGYTF. The chain is built from TRBV5-6 and TRBJ1-2; D is possibly TRBD1 (6 bases). The CDR3 loop spans 14 amino acids. CDR1 and CDR2 from the germline V gene are SGHDT and YYEEEE. Trimming took off 4 bases at V and 3 bases at J, with 13 bases between the two ends. The whole variable domain, remainder taken from reference TRBV5-6 and TRBJ1-2, is DAGVTQSPTHLIKTRGQQVTLRCSPKSGHDTVSWYQQALGQGPQFIFQYYEEEERQRGNFPDRFSGHQFPNYSSELNVNALLLGDSALYLCASSQGTRDYGYTFGSGTRLTVV.

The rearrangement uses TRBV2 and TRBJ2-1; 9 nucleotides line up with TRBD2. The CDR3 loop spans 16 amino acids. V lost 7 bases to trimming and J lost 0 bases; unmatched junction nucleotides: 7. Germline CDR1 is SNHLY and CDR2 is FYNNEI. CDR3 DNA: TGTGCCAGCAAGGTAGCGGGGGCCCGCTCCTACAATGAGCAGTTCTTC. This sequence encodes CASKVAGARSYNEQFF.

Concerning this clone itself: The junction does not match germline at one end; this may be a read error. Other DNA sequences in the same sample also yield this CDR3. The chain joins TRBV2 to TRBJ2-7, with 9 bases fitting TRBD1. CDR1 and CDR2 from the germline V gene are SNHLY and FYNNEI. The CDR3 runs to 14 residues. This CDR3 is CASSEARTGAEQYF. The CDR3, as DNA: TGTGCCAGCAGTGAAGCGCGGACAGGGGCCGAGCAATACTTC.

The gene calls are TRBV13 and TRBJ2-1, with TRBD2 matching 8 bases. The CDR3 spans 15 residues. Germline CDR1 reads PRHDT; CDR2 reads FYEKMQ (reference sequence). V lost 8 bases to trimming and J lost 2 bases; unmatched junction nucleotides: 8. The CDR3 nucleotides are TGTGCCAGCCTGCGAGGCGGGGGGCCCTACAATGAGCAGTTCTTC. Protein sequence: CASLRGGGPYNEQFF.

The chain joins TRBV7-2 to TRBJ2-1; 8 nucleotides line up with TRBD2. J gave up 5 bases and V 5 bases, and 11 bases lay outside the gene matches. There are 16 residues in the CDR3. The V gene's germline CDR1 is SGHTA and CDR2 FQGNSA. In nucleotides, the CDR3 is TGTGCCAGCAGCCCCGTTAGCGGGAAAGTGAACAATGAGCAGTTCTTC. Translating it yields CASSPVSGKVNNEQFF.